This T cell receptor beta chain was identified during a study of response to subunit inactivated influenza vaccine. This clonotype appeared a few times. After removal of 4 bases from V and 7 bases from J, the junction contained 8 bases not matched to a gene. This CDR3 has 15 residues. TCRdb re-called the RT-PCR reads through MiXCR, storing one row per CDR3 protein. The sample consists of approximately 520,000 distinct CDR3 sequences, more than 15% of them appearing once. The input for sequencing was CD4+ T cells sorted from PBMCs, taken around 2 years after vaccination. The chain recombines TRBV12-3 or TRBV12-4 with TRBJ2-1; TRBD2 matches 9 bases. The receptor was derived from a man aged 50-75 years who received an inactivated influenza vaccine. The DNA for the CDR3 is TGTGCCAGCAGTTCCGGGGCGGGAGGGCCTAATGAGCAGTTCTTC. Amino acid sequence: CASSSGAGGPNEQFF.